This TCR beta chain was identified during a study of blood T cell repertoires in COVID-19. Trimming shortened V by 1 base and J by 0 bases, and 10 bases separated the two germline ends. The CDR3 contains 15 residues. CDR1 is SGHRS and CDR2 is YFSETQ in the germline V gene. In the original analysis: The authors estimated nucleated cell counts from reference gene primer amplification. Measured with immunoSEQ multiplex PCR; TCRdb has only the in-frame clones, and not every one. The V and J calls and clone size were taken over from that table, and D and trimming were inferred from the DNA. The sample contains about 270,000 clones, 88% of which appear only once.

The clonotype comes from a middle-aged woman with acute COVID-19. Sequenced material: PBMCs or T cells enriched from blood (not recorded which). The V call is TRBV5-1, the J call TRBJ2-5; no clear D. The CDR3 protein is CASSLINSYQETQYF. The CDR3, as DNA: TGCGCCAGCAGCTTGATCAACTCGTACCAAGAGACCCAGTACTTC.